This T cell receptor (beta chain) was retrieved from a study of Tregs in tolerant kidney transplant recipients. Study details: Related graft donors supplied nonmyeloablative bone marrow transplants, and mixed chimerism was transient.

The CDR3 length is 16 residues. Germline values: CDR1 PRHDT, CDR2 FYEKMQ (reference sequence). The V segment lost 5 bases and the J segment 4 bases; nucleotides outside the gene matches: 8. TCRdb keeps only in-frame clones here, not all; method: immunoSEQ multiplex PCR. This sample contains about 48,000 clones. For this clone: What it binds is not known. The read finishes 3 residues shy of the CDR3 end, and the germline J gene is used to complete it.

Study-level findings and limits: Findings come from small patient numbers and require larger validation.

Unstimulated Tregs (CD4+CD25+CD127-) and CD4+CD25- non-Tregs were sorted from PBMCs. Sequenced here: CD4+ T cells from blood, sampled before the transplant. The V gene is TRBV13, the J gene TRBJ2-5; TRBD2 matches at 12 bases. This receptor was identified in a human donor who received a combined kidney and bone marrow transplant. CDR3 bases read: TGTGCCAGCAGCCGTGGCGCGGGACTAGCGGGAGAGACC. Translating it yields CASSRGAGLAGET. In full, the CDR3 is CASSRGAGLAGETQYF. Full variable domain (missing parts from reference TRBV13 and TRBJ2-5): AAGVIQSPRHLIKEKRETATLKCYPIPRHDTVYWYQQGPGQDPQFLISFYEKMQSDKGSIPDRFSAQQFSDYHSELNMSSLELGDSALYFCASSRGAGLAGETQYFGPGTRLLVL.